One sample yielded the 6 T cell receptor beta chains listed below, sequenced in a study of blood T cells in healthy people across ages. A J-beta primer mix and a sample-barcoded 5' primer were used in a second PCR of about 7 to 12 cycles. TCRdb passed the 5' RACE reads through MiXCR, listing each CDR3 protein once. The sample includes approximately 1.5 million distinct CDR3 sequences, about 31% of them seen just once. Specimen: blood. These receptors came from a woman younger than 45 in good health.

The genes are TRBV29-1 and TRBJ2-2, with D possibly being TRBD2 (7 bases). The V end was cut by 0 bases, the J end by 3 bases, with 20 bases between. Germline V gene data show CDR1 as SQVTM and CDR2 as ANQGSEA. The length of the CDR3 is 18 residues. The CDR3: CSVEDRRGAGAYTGELFF. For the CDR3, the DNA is TGCAGCGTTGAAGACCGCCGCGGCGCGGGGGCGTACACCGGGGAGCTGTTTTTT.

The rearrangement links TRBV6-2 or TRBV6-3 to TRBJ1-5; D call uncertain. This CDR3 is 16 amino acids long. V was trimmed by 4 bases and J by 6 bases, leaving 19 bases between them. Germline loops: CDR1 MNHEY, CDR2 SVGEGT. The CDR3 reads CASSSRTATAGQPQHF. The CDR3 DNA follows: TGTGCCAGCAGTTCAAGGACGGCCACGGCGGGTCAGCCCCAGCATTTT.

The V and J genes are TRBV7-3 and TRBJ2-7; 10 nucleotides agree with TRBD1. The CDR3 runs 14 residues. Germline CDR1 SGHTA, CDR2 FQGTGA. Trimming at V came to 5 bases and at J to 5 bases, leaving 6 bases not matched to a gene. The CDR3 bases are TGTGCCAGCAGCCTAGGACAGGGGGTCGACGAGCAGTACTTC. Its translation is CASSLGQGVDEQYF.

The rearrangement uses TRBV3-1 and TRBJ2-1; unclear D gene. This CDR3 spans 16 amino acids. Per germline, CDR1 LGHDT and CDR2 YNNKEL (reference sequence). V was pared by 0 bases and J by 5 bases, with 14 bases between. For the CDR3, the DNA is TGTGCCAGCAGCCAAGAAATCCAGAGCAAGCACAATGAGCAGTTCTTC. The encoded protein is CASSQEIQSKHNEQFF.

The CDR3 sequence: CASSQPGSWPPSNEQFF. CDR3 nucleotide sequence: TGTGCCAGCAGCCAACCCGGTAGCTGGCCCCCGTCCAATGAGCAGTTCTTC. J is TRBJ2-1 and V is TRBV3-1; no reliable D call. There are 17 residues in the CDR3. Germline CDR1 is LGHDT and CDR2 is YNNKEL (reference sequence). Trimming pared 2 bases from V and 6 bases from J, leaving 20 bases between.

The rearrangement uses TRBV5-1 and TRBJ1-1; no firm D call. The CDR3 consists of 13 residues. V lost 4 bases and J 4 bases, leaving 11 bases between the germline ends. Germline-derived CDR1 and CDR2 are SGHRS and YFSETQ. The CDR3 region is CASSATQLTEAFF. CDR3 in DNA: TGCGCCAGCAGCGCGACTCAACTCACTGAAGCTTTCTTT.